Listed below are T cell receptor beta chains from one sample, sequenced in a study of cytomegalovirus exposure and HLA in healthy donors. The repertoire was sequenced with immunoSEQ multiplex PCR; TCRdb's copy has only in-frame clones and lacks some. In the table there are some 180,000 clones, approximately 80% of which are singletons. The sample comprised PBMCs. The receptors here all came from a girl aged 2 to 10 in good health and CMV-seropositive. The CDR3 runs from the conserved cysteine through the conserved F or W. D genes are given only for firm matches. Expanded clones are given a class, and other clones once, few, many or no size at all.

CDR3aa: CASTQAGSGANVLTF; CDR3nt: TGTGCCAGCACACAGGCCGGCTCTGGGGCCAACGTCCTGACTTTC; v_gene: TRBV6-1; abundance: -; j_gene: TRBJ2-6; d_gene: -
CDR3aa: CASSPLGLGKETQYF; CDR3nt: TGCGCCAGCAGCCCACTGGGGCTAGGTAAAGAGACCCAGTACTTC; v_gene: TRBV4-1; abundance: -; j_gene: TRBJ2-5; d_gene: -
CDR3aa: CASSSGHLKETQYF; CDR3nt: TGTGCCAGCAGCTCGGGACATCTCAAAGAGACCCAGTACTTC; v_gene: TRBV7-3; abundance: -; j_gene: TRBJ2-5; d_gene: -
CDR3aa: CSVAGGADTQYF; CDR3nt: TGCAGCGTTGCTGGGGGCGCGGATACGCAGTATTTT; v_gene: TRBV29-1; abundance: -; j_gene: TRBJ2-3; d_gene: -
CDR3aa: CASSEYWFEDTQYF; CDR3nt: TGTGCCAGCAGTGAATACTGGTTCGAGGATACGCAGTATTTT; v_gene: TRBV2; abundance: -; j_gene: TRBJ2-3; d_gene: -
CDR3aa: CASSERSSYNEQFF; CDR3nt: TGTGCCAGCAGCGAGAGAAGCTCCTACAATGAGCAGTTCTTC; v_gene: TRBV11-2; abundance: -; j_gene: TRBJ2-1; d_gene: -
CDR3aa: CASSPHRGRVEQYF; CDR3nt: TGTGCCAGCAGCCCCCACAGGGGGCGCGTCGAGCAGTACTTC; v_gene: TRBV11-3; abundance: few; j_gene: TRBJ2-7; d_gene: TRBD1
CDR3aa: CASSVEGLGGVVDNEQFF; CDR3nt: TGTGCCAGCAGCGTCGAGGGACTGGGGGGAGTTGTGGACAATGAGCAGTTCTTC; v_gene: TRBV9; abundance: -; j_gene: TRBJ2-1; d_gene: -
CDR3aa: CASSLYYRGYTDTQYF; CDR3nt: TGTGCCAGTAGTCTCTACTACAGGGGTTACACAGATACGCAGTATTTT; v_gene: TRBV19; abundance: -; j_gene: TRBJ2-3; d_gene: TRBD1
CDR3aa: CAWSVNRGRTYEQYF; CDR3nt: TGTGCCTGGAGTGTAAACAGGGGGCGAACCTACGAGCAGTACTTC; v_gene: TRBV30; abundance: -; j_gene: TRBJ2-7; d_gene: TRBD1
CDR3aa: CASSVLAGDSGDEQFF; CDR3nt: TGTGCCAGCAGCGTACTAGCGGGGGATAGTGGGGATGAGCAGTTCTTC; v_gene: TRBV9; abundance: -; j_gene: TRBJ2-1; d_gene: TRBD2
CDR3aa: CASSPSTDTQYF; CDR3nt: TGCGCCAGCAGCCCAAGCACAGATACGCAGTATTTT; v_gene: TRBV5-1; abundance: -; j_gene: TRBJ2-3; d_gene: -
CDR3aa: CAIMGVYEQYF; CDR3nt: TGTGCCATCATGGGCGTCTACGAGCAGTACTTC; v_gene: TRBV10-3; abundance: -; j_gene: TRBJ2-7; d_gene: -
CDR3aa: CASSSPGLSGANVLTF; CDR3nt: TGTGCCAGCAGTAGTCCGGGACTCTCTGGGGCCAACGTCCTGACTTTC; v_gene: TRBV28; abundance: -; j_gene: TRBJ2-6; d_gene: -
CDR3aa: CSVDSRGGRREQFF; CDR3nt: TGCAGCGTTGACTCCCGAGGGGGTCGCCGTGAGCAGTTCTTC; v_gene: TRBV29-1; abundance: -; j_gene: TRBJ2-1; d_gene: -
CDR3aa: CASSPGDTQYF; CDR3nt: TGTGCCAGCAGCCCCGGGGATACGCAGTATTTT; v_gene: TRBV5-4; abundance: few; j_gene: TRBJ2-3; d_gene: -
CDR3aa: CASSRQGEGYTF; CDR3nt: TGTGCCAGCAGCCGACAGGGGGAGGGCTACACCTTC; v_gene: TRBV6-1; abundance: -; j_gene: TRBJ1-2; d_gene: TRBD1
CDR3aa: CASSKTRLQETQYF; CDR3nt: TGCGCCAGCAGCAAGACTAGGCTCCAAGAGACCCAGTACTTC; v_gene: TRBV5-1; abundance: -; j_gene: TRBJ2-5; d_gene: -
CDR3aa: CASSGGGGTQYF; CDR3nt: TGTGCCAGCAGCGGTGGGGGAGGTACGCAGTATTTT; v_gene: TRBV9; abundance: once; j_gene: TRBJ2-3; d_gene: -
CDR3aa: CASSLRLRTDTQYF; CDR3nt: TGTGCCAGCAGCTTAAGGCTCCGCACAGATACGCAGTATTTT; v_gene: TRBV7-3; abundance: once; j_gene: TRBJ2-3; d_gene: -
CDR3aa: CASKERAWGTEAFF; CDR3nt: TGTGCCAGCAAGGAGCGGGCTTGGGGCACTGAAGCTTTCTTT; v_gene: TRBV11-3; abundance: -; j_gene: TRBJ1-1; d_gene: -
CDR3aa: CASSEGGGGLTDTQYF; CDR3nt: TGTGCCAGCAGTGAGGGGGGCGGGGGGCTCACAGATACGCAGTATTTT; v_gene: TRBV2; abundance: -; j_gene: TRBJ2-3; d_gene: TRBD2
CDR3aa: CASSESLGNYGYTF; CDR3nt: TGTGCCAGCAGTGAATCGCTAGGAAACTATGGCTACACCTTC; v_gene: TRBV25-1; abundance: -; j_gene: TRBJ1-2; d_gene: -
CDR3aa: CASSYSPGQGYEQYF; CDR3nt: TGTGCCAGCAGTTACTCCCCCGGACAGGGCTACGAGCAGTACTTC; v_gene: TRBV6-6; abundance: few; j_gene: TRBJ2-7; d_gene: TRBD1
CDR3aa: CASSIFRDREAFF; CDR3nt: TGTGCCAGTAGTATCTTTCGGGACAGAGAAGCTTTCTTT; v_gene: TRBV19; abundance: -; j_gene: TRBJ1-1; d_gene: TRBD1
CDR3aa: CASSESGRVDYGYTF; CDR3nt: TGTGCCAGCAGTGAATCGGGCAGGGTGGACTATGGCTACACCTTC; v_gene: TRBV25-1; abundance: -; j_gene: TRBJ1-2; d_gene: -
CDR3aa: CASSRSAGENEQYF; CDR3nt: TGTGCCAGCTCACGAAGTGCCGGGGAGAACGAGCAGTACTTC; v_gene: TRBV18; abundance: -; j_gene: TRBJ2-7; d_gene: -
CDR3aa: CASSDEETQYF; CDR3nt: TGTGCCAGCAGTGATGAGGAGACCCAGTACTTC; v_gene: TRBV2; abundance: -; j_gene: TRBJ2-5; d_gene: -
CDR3aa: CASSQGDGGGGYNEQFF; CDR3nt: TGCGCCAGCAGCCAAGGGGATGGCGGGGGCGGATACAATGAGCAGTTCTTC; v_gene: TRBV4-1; abundance: -; j_gene: TRBJ2-1; d_gene: -
CDR3aa: CASSFGGTGDEQYF; CDR3nt: TGTGCCAGCAGCTTCGGGGGAACCGGGGACGAGCAGTACTTC; v_gene: TRBV5-4; abundance: -; j_gene: TRBJ2-7; d_gene: -
CDR3aa: CASSADRDPYNEQFF; CDR3nt: TGTGCCAGCAGCGCCGACAGGGACCCCTACAATGAGCAGTTCTTC; v_gene: TRBV7-3; abundance: -; j_gene: TRBJ2-1; d_gene: TRBD1
CDR3aa: CASSHNSGSSYNEQFF; CDR3nt: TGTGCCAGCAGCCATAATAGCGGGAGCTCCTACAATGAGCAGTTCTTC; v_gene: TRBV14; abundance: -; j_gene: TRBJ2-1; d_gene: TRBD2
CDR3aa: CASTQRGQGSEQYF; CDR3nt: TGTGCCAGCACCCAAAGGGGCCAGGGCAGCGAGCAGTACTTC; v_gene: TRBV27; abundance: once; j_gene: TRBJ2-7; d_gene: -
CDR3aa: CASRREGDTEAFF; CDR3nt: TGTGCCAGCAGGAGAGAGGGGGACACTGAAGCTTTCTTT; v_gene: TRBV7-3; abundance: -; j_gene: TRBJ1-1; d_gene: -
CDR3aa: CAIAAQWRAEETQYF; CDR3nt: TGTGCCATCGCAGCCCAATGGAGGGCCGAAGAGACCCAGTACTTC; v_gene: TRBV10-3; abundance: -; j_gene: TRBJ2-5; d_gene: -